Listed below are T cell receptor beta chains from one sample, sequenced in a study of T cell responses to AZD1222 COVID-19 vaccine. Measured with immunoSEQ multiplex PCR; TCRdb has only the in-frame clones, and not every one. The repertoire has tens of thousands of clones, approximately 91% of them found once; the top ten carry 7.5% to 9%. The specimen was peripheral blood, collected on day 0 of AZD1222 vaccination. These receptors all stem from an adult in good health. CDR3s include the opening cysteine and the closing phenylalanine or tryptophan. D genes are given only for firm matches. Not every row has a clone size; where given, it reads once, few, many or a size class.

v_gene: TRBV7-6
j_gene: TRBJ2-5
d_gene: .
abundance: .
CDR3aa: CASSFTDGHQETQYF
CDR3nt: TGTGCCAGCAGCTTTACTGACGGACATCAAGAGACCCAGTACTTC

v_gene: TRBV4-1
j_gene: TRBJ1-3
d_gene: .
abundance: .
CDR3aa: CASSQDRFGSGNTIYF
CDR3nt: TGCGCCAGCAGCCAAGATCGCTTCGGCTCTGGAAACACCATATATTTT

v_gene: TRBV27
j_gene: TRBJ2-3
d_gene: .
abundance: once
CDR3aa: CASSLRGATQYF
CDR3nt: TGTGCCAGCAGTTTACGAGGGGCAACGCAGTATTTT

v_gene: TRBV2
j_gene: TRBJ1-4
d_gene: .
abundance: .
CDR3aa: CAGPGTGELFF
CDR3nt: TGTGCCGGCCCGGGGACCGGGGAACTGTTTTTT

v_gene: TRBV18
j_gene: TRBJ1-4
d_gene: TRBD1
abundance: .
CDR3aa: CASSPNRGAGEKLFF
CDR3nt: TGTGCCAGCTCACCGAACAGGGGCGCGGGTGAAAAACTGTTTTTT

v_gene: TRBV2
j_gene: TRBJ1-2
d_gene: .
abundance: .
CDR3aa: CAQRRGGQDGYTF
CDR3nt: TGTGCCCAACGAAGGGGGGGGCAAGATGGCTACACCTTC

v_gene: TRBV28
j_gene: TRBJ1-2
d_gene: .
abundance: .
CDR3aa: CASSLSGPYGYTF
CDR3nt: TGTGCCAGCAGTTTGTCAGGGCCGTATGGCTACACCTTC

v_gene: TRBV6-5
j_gene: TRBJ1-2
d_gene: TRBD1
abundance: .
CDR3aa: CASSYLGQGNGYTF
CDR3nt: TGTGCCAGCAGTTACCTGGGACAGGGTAATGGCTACACCTTC

v_gene: TRBV7-2
j_gene: TRBJ1-1
d_gene: .
abundance: .
CDR3aa: CASSFDIRRNTEAFF
CDR3nt: TGTGCCAGCAGCTTCGACATTAGGAGGAACACTGAAGCTTTCTTT

v_gene: TRBV7-9
j_gene: TRBJ2-3
d_gene: TRBD2
abundance: .
CDR3aa: CASSGRTSGSDTQYF
CDR3nt: TGTGCCAGCAGCGGAAGGACTAGCGGGAGTGATACGCAGTATTTT

v_gene: TRBV3-1/TRBV3-2
j_gene: TRBJ2-3
d_gene: TRBD2
abundance: .
CDR3aa: CASSHGTSGMNTQYF
CDR3nt: TGTGCCAGCAGCCACGGGACTAGCGGGATGAATACGCAGTATTTT

v_gene: TRBV4-2
j_gene: TRBJ2-3
d_gene: .
abundance: .
CDR3aa: CASSQDRGTDTQYF
CDR3nt: TGTGCCAGCAGCCAGGACCGGGGCACAGATACGCAGTATTTT

v_gene: TRBV15
j_gene: TRBJ2-3
d_gene: TRBD1
abundance: .
CDR3aa: CATSRRQGADTQYF
CDR3nt: TGTGCCACCAGCAGACGGCAGGGGGCCGATACGCAGTATTTT

v_gene: TRBV6-4
j_gene: TRBJ2-3
d_gene: .
abundance: few
CDR3aa: CASSDSQGSTDTQYF
CDR3nt: TGTGCCAGCAGTGACTCGCAGGGGAGCACAGATACGCAGTATTTT

v_gene: TRBV7-3
j_gene: TRBJ2-3
d_gene: .
abundance: .
CDR3aa: CASSLAGGTDTQYF
CDR3nt: TGTGCCAGCAGCTTAGCTGGGGGAACAGATACGCAGTATTTT

v_gene: TRBV6-2/TRBV6-3
j_gene: TRBJ2-2
d_gene: .
abundance: .
CDR3aa: CASSYYRESATGELFF
CDR3nt: TGTGCCAGCAGTTATTATCGGGAGTCGGCCACCGGGGAGCTGTTTTTT

v_gene: TRBV19
j_gene: TRBJ2-2
d_gene: TRBD2
abundance: .
CDR3aa: CASTQTSGRVIGELFF
CDR3nt: TGTGCCAGTACCCAGACTAGCGGGAGGGTAATCGGGGAGCTGTTTTTT

v_gene: TRBV19
j_gene: TRBJ1-2
d_gene: TRBD1
abundance: .
CDR3aa: CASSRDRGSGYTF
CDR3nt: TGTGCCAGTAGTAGGGACAGGGGTTCTGGCTACACCTTC

v_gene: TRBV6-1
j_gene: TRBJ1-6
d_gene: .
abundance: .
CDR3aa: CASSEATNARGSPLHF
CDR3nt: TGTGCCAGCAGTGAAGCGACGAACGCGCGTGGTTCACCCCTCCACTTT

v_gene: TRBV18
j_gene: TRBJ2-5
d_gene: TRBD1
abundance: once
CDR3aa: CASSLGQQETQYF
CDR3nt: TGTGCCAGCTCCTTGGGACAGCAAGAGACCCAGTACTTC

v_gene: TRBV2
j_gene: TRBJ2-3
d_gene: .
abundance: .
CDR3aa: CASIPGRGSPDTQYF
CDR3nt: TGTGCCAGCATCCCGGGGAGGGGGTCCCCAGATACGCAGTATTTT

v_gene: TRBV6-5
j_gene: TRBJ1-1
d_gene: .
abundance: .
CDR3aa: CASSFPDRHSTEAFF
CDR3nt: TGTGCCAGCAGTTTCCCTGACAGGCATTCAACTGAAGCTTTCTTT

v_gene: TRBV27
j_gene: TRBJ2-7
d_gene: TRBD1
abundance: .
CDR3aa: CASSLLGGGTSYEQYF
CDR3nt: TGTGCCAGCAGTTTATTAGGGGGCGGAACCTCCTACGAGCAGTACTTC

v_gene: TRBV7-9
j_gene: TRBJ1-2
d_gene: TRBD1
abundance: .
CDR3aa: CASSWTGNYGYTF
CDR3nt: TGTGCCAGCAGCTGGACAGGGAACTATGGCTACACCTTC

v_gene: TRBV27
j_gene: TRBJ1-6
d_gene: .
abundance: .
CDR3aa: CASSLGGALYNSPLHF
CDR3nt: TGTGCCAGCAGTTTAGGGGGGGCCCTCTATAATTCACCCCTCCACTTT

v_gene: TRBV24-1
j_gene: TRBJ2-1
d_gene: TRBD1
abundance: .
CDR3aa: CATGQGNNEQFF
CDR3nt: TGTGCCACGGGACAGGGTAACAATGAGCAGTTCTTC

v_gene: TRBV28
j_gene: TRBJ1-2
d_gene: .
abundance: .
CDR3aa: CASSLLTGTPTFYGYTF
CDR3nt: TGTGCCAGCAGTTTGTTAACCGGGACACCCACTTTCTATGGCTACACCTTC

v_gene: TRBV19
j_gene: TRBJ1-5
d_gene: .
abundance: .
CDR3aa: CASSIAPPGNQPQHF
CDR3nt: TGTGCCAGTAGTATTGCGCCGCCAGGGAATCAGCCCCAGCATTTT

v_gene: TRBV21-1
j_gene: TRBJ2-1
d_gene: .
abundance: .
CDR3aa: CASSKGSLAADNEQFF
CDR3nt: TGTGCCAGCAGCAAAGGTTCACTAGCGGCCGACAATGAGCAGTTCTTC

v_gene: TRBV6-5
j_gene: TRBJ1-1
d_gene: .
abundance: .
CDR3aa: CASTIQPNTEAFF
CDR3nt: TGTGCCAGCACCATACAGCCGAACACTGAAGCTTTCTTT

v_gene: TRBV6-4
j_gene: TRBJ2-2
d_gene: .
abundance: .
CDR3aa: CASSDRGTGELFF
CDR3nt: TGTGCCAGCAGTGACAGGGGCACCGGGGAGCTGTTTTTT

v_gene: TRBV2
j_gene: TRBJ1-1
d_gene: .
abundance: .
CDR3aa: CASRLTGRRSTEAFF
CDR3nt: TGTGCCAGCCGGTTAACAGGGAGGAGGTCGACTGAAGCTTTCTTT

v_gene: TRBV6-6
j_gene: TRBJ2-1
d_gene: .
abundance: .
CDR3aa: CASSYSTVTEQFF
CDR3nt: TGTGCCAGCAGTTACTCGACGGTCACTGAGCAGTTCTTC

v_gene: TRBV7-2
j_gene: TRBJ1-3
d_gene: .
abundance: .
CDR3aa: CASSVGNRRNTIYF
CDR3nt: TGTGCCAGCAGCGTAGGGAATCGGCGAAACACCATATATTTT

v_gene: TRBV2
j_gene: TRBJ1-1
d_gene: .
abundance: .
CDR3aa: CASRKHGSMNTEAFF
CDR3nt: TGTGCCAGCAGAAAACACGGTTCAATGAACACTGAAGCTTTCTTT

v_gene: TRBV4-3
j_gene: TRBJ1-2
d_gene: .
abundance: .
CDR3aa: CASSQGDGTYGYTF
CDR3nt: TGCGCCAGCAGCCAAGGGGACGGGACCTATGGCTACACCTTC

v_gene: TRBV6-2/TRBV6-3
j_gene: TRBJ2-3
d_gene: TRBD2
abundance: .
CDR3aa: CASSYSGITTDTQYF
CDR3nt: TGTGCCAGCAGTTACAGCGGGATAACCACAGATACGCAGTATTTT